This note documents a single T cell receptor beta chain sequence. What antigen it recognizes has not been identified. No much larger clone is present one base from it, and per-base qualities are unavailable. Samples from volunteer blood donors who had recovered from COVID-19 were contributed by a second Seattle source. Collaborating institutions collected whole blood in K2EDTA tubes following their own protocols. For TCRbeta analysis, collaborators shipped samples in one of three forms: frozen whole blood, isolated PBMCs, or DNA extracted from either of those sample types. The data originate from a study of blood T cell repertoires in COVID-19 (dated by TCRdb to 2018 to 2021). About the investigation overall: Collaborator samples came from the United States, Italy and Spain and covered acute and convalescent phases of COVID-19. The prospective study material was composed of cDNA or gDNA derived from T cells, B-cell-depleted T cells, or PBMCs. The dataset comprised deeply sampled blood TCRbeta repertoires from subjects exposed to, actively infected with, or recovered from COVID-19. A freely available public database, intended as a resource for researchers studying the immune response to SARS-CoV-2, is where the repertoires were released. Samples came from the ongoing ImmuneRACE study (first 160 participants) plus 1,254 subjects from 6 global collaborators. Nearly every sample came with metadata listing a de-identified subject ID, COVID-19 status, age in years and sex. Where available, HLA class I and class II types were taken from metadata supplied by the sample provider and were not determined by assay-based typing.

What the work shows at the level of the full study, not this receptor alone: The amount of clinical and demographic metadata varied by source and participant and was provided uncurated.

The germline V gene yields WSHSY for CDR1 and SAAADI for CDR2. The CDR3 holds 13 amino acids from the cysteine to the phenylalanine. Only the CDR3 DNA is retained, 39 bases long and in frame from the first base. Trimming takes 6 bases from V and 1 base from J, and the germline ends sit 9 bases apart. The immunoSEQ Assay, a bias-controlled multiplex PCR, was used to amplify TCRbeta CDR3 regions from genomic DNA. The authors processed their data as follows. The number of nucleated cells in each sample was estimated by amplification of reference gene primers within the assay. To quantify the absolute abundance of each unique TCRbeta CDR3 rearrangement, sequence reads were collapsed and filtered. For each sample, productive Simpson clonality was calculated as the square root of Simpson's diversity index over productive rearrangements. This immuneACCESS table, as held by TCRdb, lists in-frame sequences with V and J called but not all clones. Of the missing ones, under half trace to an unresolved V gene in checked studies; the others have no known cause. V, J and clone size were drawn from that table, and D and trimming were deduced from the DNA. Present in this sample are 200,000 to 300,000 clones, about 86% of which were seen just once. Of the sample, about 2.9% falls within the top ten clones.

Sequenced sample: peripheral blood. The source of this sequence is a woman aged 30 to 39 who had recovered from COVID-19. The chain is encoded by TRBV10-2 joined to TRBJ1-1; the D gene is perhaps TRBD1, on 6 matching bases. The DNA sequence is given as TGCGCCAGCAGGGAGGACAGGAACACTGAAGCTTTCTTT. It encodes CASREDRNTEAFF.